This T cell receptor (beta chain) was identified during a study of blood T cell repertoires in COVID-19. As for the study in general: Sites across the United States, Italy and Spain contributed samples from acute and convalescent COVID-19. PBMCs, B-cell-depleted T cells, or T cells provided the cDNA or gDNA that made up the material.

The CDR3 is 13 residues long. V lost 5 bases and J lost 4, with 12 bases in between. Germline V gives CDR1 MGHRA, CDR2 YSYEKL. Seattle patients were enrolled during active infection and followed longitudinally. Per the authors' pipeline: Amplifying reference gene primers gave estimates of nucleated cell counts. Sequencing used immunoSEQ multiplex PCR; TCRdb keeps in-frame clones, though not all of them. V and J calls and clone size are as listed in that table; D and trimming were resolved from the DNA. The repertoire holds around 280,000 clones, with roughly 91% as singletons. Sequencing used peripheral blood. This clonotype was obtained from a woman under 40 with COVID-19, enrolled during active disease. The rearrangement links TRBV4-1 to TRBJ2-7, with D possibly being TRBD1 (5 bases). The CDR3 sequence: CASSAIKGYEQYF. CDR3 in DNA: TGCGCCAGCAGCGCAATCAAGGGGTACGAGCAGTACTTC.